The rows below give T cell receptor beta chains drawn from one sample of a study of cytomegalovirus exposure and HLA in healthy donors. Assay used: immunoSEQ multiplex PCR; TCRdb lists only in-frame clones, some missing. This table lists 200,000 to 250,000 clones. The sequencing input was PBMCs. These receptors all stem from a woman under 40 in good health and CMV-seropositive. Both conserved end residues are part of each CDR3. Fields, in order: J gene, D gene, CDR3 length, V gene, CDR3 DNA, CDR3 protein. The D gene is left open where the match is weak.

TRBJ2-5 NA 12 TRBV9 TGTGCCAGCAGCGCGGTCCAAGAGACCCAGTACTTC CASSAVQETQYF
TRBJ1-3 NA 17 TRBV7-9 TGTGCCAGCAGCTTAGTTTTGGGGCCGATCTCTGGAAACACCATATATTTT CASSLVLGPISGNTIYF
TRBJ1-2 NA 14 TRBV11-2 TGTGCCAGCAGCTTAGGGCCAGGAACCTATGGCTACACCTTC CASSLGPGTYGYTF
TRBJ2-7 TRBD1 16 TRBV13 TGTGCCAGCAGCTTGAGACAGGGTCCCTTAAGCTACGAGCAGTACTTC CASSLRQGPLSYEQYF
TRBJ2-1 TRBD2 15 TRBV4-3 TGCGCCAGCAGCCAAGAGTCTAGCGGTTACAATGAGCAGTTCTTC CASSQESSGYNEQFF
TRBJ2-1 NA 16 TRBV5-4 TGTGCCAGCACCCCGAAGAGGGATTCCTCCTACAATGAGCAGTTCTTC CASTPKRDSSYNEQFF
TRBJ2-7 TRBD2 15 TRBV19 TGTGCCAGTAGTCCCAGAAGCGGGGGTCCAGGAGAGCAGTACTTC CASSPRSGGPGEQYF
TRBJ2-2 TRBD2 15 TRBV28 TGTGCCAGCAGTTTCGGGACTAGCGGAACCGGGGAGCTGTTTTTT CASSFGTSGTGELFF
TRBJ1-2 TRBD1 11 TRBV19 TGTGCCATACAGGGGGCCTGGGGCTACACCTTC CAIQGAWGYTF
TRBJ1-1 NA 15 TRBV5-1 TGCGCCAGCAGCACCAGGGCGCAGGTTCGCCCTGAAGCTTTCTTT CASSTRAQVRPEAFF
TRBJ2-2 TRBD1 15 TRBV5-1 TGCGCCAGCAGCACGGACAGGGTTTTTTCCGGGGAGCTGTTTTTT CASSTDRVFSGELFF
TRBJ1-5 TRBD1 18 TRBV28 TGTGCCAGCAGGAATCAGGGGGTGGCCATTTTTGGCAATCAGCCCCAGCATTTT CASRNQGVAIFGNQPQHF
TRBJ2-5 NA 11 TRBV7-9 TGTGCCAGCAGCCCCATGGAGACCCAGTACTTC CASSPMETQYF
TRBJ1-2 TRBD1 14 TRBV28 TGTGCCAGCAGCCCGACAGGGAAAGTCTATGGCTACACCTTC CASSPTGKVYGYTF
TRBJ2-3 TRBD2 15 TRBV5-4 TGTGCCAGCAGCTTGGGTCTAGCGGGGACAGATACGCAGTATTTT CASSLGLAGTDTQYF
TRBJ2-7 TRBD1 16 TRBV6-1 TGTGCCAGCAGTGAAGCCGGGACAGGGGGCGGGTACGAGCAGTACTTC CASSEAGTGGGYEQYF
TRBJ2-4 TRBD1 11 TRBV2 TGTGCCAGCAACAGGGGGTACATTCAGTACTTC CASNRGYIQYF